These 24 T cell receptor beta chains were sequenced from one sample in a study of OX40 agonist ivuxolimab in advanced cancers. The table came from immunoSEQ multiplex PCR; TCRdb's copy has only in-frame clones and leaves some out. The sample yields roughly 70,000 clones, about 91% seen once. Sequences were derived from CD4+ or CD8+ T cells sorted from blood, sampled in a trial of the OX40 agonist ivuxolimab. Source of these receptors: an adult with an advanced solid tumor such as melanoma, head and neck, liver or kidney cancer.

The chain recombines TRBV29-1 with TRBJ1-2; weak D call: TRBD1 (5 bases). Looked up from germline, CDR1 is SQVTM and CDR2 is ANQGSEA. V was shortened by 6 bases and J by 4 bases, with 15 bases between the two germline ends. The CDR3 is made up of 13 amino acids. The CDR3 is CSVDRQQGYGYTF. The CDR3 bases are TGCAGCGTCGACCGTCAGCAGGGCTATGGCTACACCTTC.

This chain uses TRBV7-2 with TRBJ1-1; D is unresolved. The germline V gene has CDR1 SGHTA and CDR2 FQGNSA. Trimming removed 1 base at V and 7 bases at J, with 13 bases between. The CDR3 consists of 14 residues. CDR3 coding DNA: TGTGCCAGCAGCTTAGGGCCGGGCGGCGTTGAAGCTTTCTTT. This gives the protein CASSLGPGGVEAFF. Based on the CDR3 plus reference TRBV7-2 and TRBJ1-1, the full variable domain is GAGVSQSPSNKVTEKGKDVELRCDPISGHTALYWYRQSLGQGLEFLIYFQGNSAPDKSGLPSDRFSAERTGGSVSTLTIQRTQQEDSAVYLCASSLGPGGVEAFFGQGTRLTVV.

The chain has TRBV6-5 and TRBJ1-1; D is unclear. CDR1 is MNHEY and CDR2 is SVGAGI in the germline V gene. The CDR3 extends over 13 amino acids. The ends were cut back, 8 bases at V and 0 bases at J, with 10 bases in the middle. CDR3 nucleotide sequence: TGTGCCAGCTACTCCGCCCTGAACACTGAAGCTTTCTTT. Amino acids: CASYSALNTEAFF.

This sequence joins TRBV7-9 and TRBJ2-7, with 7 bases lining up with TRBD2. CDR3 length: 14 residues. J lost 4 bases, V lost 2 bases, and 5 bases had no gene match. Germline CDR1 is SEHNR and CDR2 is FQNEAQ (reference sequence). The CDR3 bases are TGTGCCAGCAGCTTATATGCGGGGGAGTACGAGCAGTACTTC. Translating it yields CASSLYAGEYEQYF.

J is TRBJ2-2 and V is TRBV28; 10 bases map to TRBD1. Losses at the gene ends were 6 bases for V and 3 bases for J; bases not matched to a gene: 7. This CDR3 spans 16 amino acids. Germline V gene lookup returns CDR1 MDHEN and CDR2 SYDVKM. Here the CDR3 DNA reads TGTGCCAGCAGAGGGGACAGGGGAATAGACACCGGGGAGCTGTTTTTT. Protein sequence: CASRGDRGIDTGELFF.

The chain couples TRBV19 to TRBJ1-1; a weak D match, TRBD1 (6 bases). The germline V and J ends were trimmed by 6 bases and 1 base, with 18 bases remaining between them. Germline V gene sequence: CDR1 LNHDA, CDR2 SQIVND (reference sequence). The CDR3 length is 16 residues. CDR3 sequence reads: CASRFLPGQQNTEAFF. The CDR3 nucleotides are TGTGCCAGTAGATTTCTCCCGGGACAACAGAACACTGAAGCTTTCTTT.

V gene TRBV28 combines with J gene TRBJ1-1, with a tentative D call TRBD1 (5 bases). Trimming removed 6 bases from V and 5 bases from J, with 16 bases in between. The CDR3 is 14 amino acids. Per germline, CDR1 MDHEN and CDR2 SYDVKM. CDR3 nucleotide sequence: TGTGCCAGCAGACCCCCGGGGCCTGGGACTGAAGCTTTCTTT. This gives the protein CASRPPGPGTEAFF. The variable domain in full, completed from reference TRBV28 and TRBJ1-1, reads DVKVTQSSRYLVKRTGEKVFLECVQDMDHENMFWYRQDPGLGLRLIYFSYDVKMKEKGDIPEGYSVSREKKERFSLILESASTNQTSMYLCASRPPGPGTEAFFGQGTRLTVV.

V usage is TRBV2 and J usage is TRBJ1-6; 10 nucleotides match TRBD1. Trimming took 6 bases from V and 8 from J; bases not matched to a gene: 7. This CDR3 is built from 15 residues. Germline-derived CDR1 and CDR2 are SNHLY and FYNNEI. The CDR3 coding sequence is TGTGCCAGCAGCCCGACAGGGGGCGAATATTCACCCCTCCACTTT. Amino acid sequence: CASSPTGGEYSPLHF.

This rearrangement joins TRBV5-1 to TRBJ1-1; perhaps TRBD1 as D (6 bases). This CDR3 has 15 amino acids. V was clipped by 4 bases and J by 1 base, with 14 bases between them. Germline lookup yields CDR1 SGHRS and CDR2 YFSETQ. CDR3 amino acids: CASSLTGLKNTEAFF. The CDR3 DNA follows: TGCGCCAGCAGCCTCACAGGGCTCAAGAACACTGAAGCTTTCTTT.

The J gene is TRBJ1-6, the V gene TRBV27, with D possibly matching TRBD1 (6 bases). The CDR3 is 16 amino acids. The germline V and J ends were trimmed by 6 bases and 1 base, with 13 bases remaining between them. CDR1 is MNHEY and CDR2 is SMNVEV in the germline V gene (reference sequence). The DNA of the CDR3 is TGTGCCAGCAGACCCTATCAGGGGTCCTATAATTCACCCCTCCACTTT. Residues: CASRPYQGSYNSPLHF.

The chain employs TRBV6-1 and TRBJ1-3, with unresolved D. Germline values: CDR1 MNHNS, CDR2 SASEGT. Between the trimmed V and J ends, which lost 1 base and 8 bases, there was a span of 9 bases. The CDR3 loop spans 13 amino acids. The CDR3 is CASSEVEEDTIYF. CDR3 bases: TGTGCCAGCAGTGAAGTAGAGGAGGACACCATATATTTT.

The gene calls are TRBV19 and TRBJ1-5; D is perhaps TRBD1 (5 bases). CDR1 LNHDA and CDR2 SQIVND come from the germline V gene (reference sequence). The CDR3 has 15 amino acids. Between the trimmed V and J ends, which lost 7 bases and 7 bases, there was a span of 20 bases. The CDR3 sequence: CASTARQGSDQPQHF. Here the CDR3 DNA reads TGTGCCAGTACAGCGAGGCAGGGAAGCGACCAGCCCCAGCATTTT.

The V gene is TRBV2, the J gene TRBJ2-1; D is perhaps TRBD2 (7 bases). CDR3 length: 15 residues. V lost 4 bases and J 9 bases, leaving 19 bases between the germline ends. Germline V CDR1 and CDR2: SNHLY, FYNNEI. The CDR3: CASSVIVGGAAEQFF. The CDR3 DNA follows: TGTGCCAGCAGTGTGATAGTTGGGGGGGCCGCTGAGCAGTTCTTC.

Remarks on this clone: Within the sample, other DNA sequences also encode this same CDR3. V is TRBV5-1 and J is TRBJ1-1, with TRBD1 as a possible D gene (5 bases). The V gene lost 0 bases and the J gene lost 0 bases, with 12 bases spanning the gap. Germline assignment: CDR1 SGHRS and CDR2 YFSETQ. The CDR3 spans 16 residues. Here the CDR3 reads CASSLEGRGMNTEAFF. The CDR3 nucleotides are TGCGCCAGCAGCTTGGAAGGACGGGGGATGAACACTGAAGCTTTCTTT.

V usage is TRBV6-5 and J usage is TRBJ1-1; possible D gene TRBD1, 6 bases. From germline, CDR1 is MNHEY and CDR2 SVGAGI. The V gene lost 0 bases and the J gene lost 8 bases, with 7 bases spanning the gap. The CDR3 is made up of 12 amino acids. CDR3 bases: TGTGCCAGCAGTTACTCGGACAGCGAAGCTTTCTTT. Its protein is CASSYSDSEAFF.

The V gene is TRBV5-6, the J gene TRBJ2-1; the D call may be TRBD1 or TRBD2 (6 bases each). From germline, CDR1 is SGHDT and CDR2 YYEEEE. Trimming stripped 4 bases from V and 8 bases from J, with 10 bases between. The CDR3 has 12 amino acids. This CDR3 reads CASSLGGDEQFF. For the CDR3, the DNA is TGTGCCAGCAGCCTGGGGGGCGATGAGCAGTTCTTC.

The chain couples TRBV27 to TRBJ2-3; D is possibly TRBD2 (6 bases). The CDR3 has 17 amino acids. Germline V gene lookup returns CDR1 MNHEY and CDR2 SMNVEV (reference sequence). Deletions cut 4 bases from V and 2 bases from J, with 19 bases between. CDR3 sequence: CASSSTRLGFFTDTQYF. The CDR3 region has the DNA TGTGCCAGCAGTTCCACTCGACTAGGATTCTTCACAGATACGCAGTATTTT.

With respect to this clone: The same CDR3 is also encoded by other DNA sequences in this sample. This chain joins TRBV7-9 and TRBJ1-1; D might be TRBD1 (5 bases). This CDR3 is 12 amino acids long. V was shortened by 6 bases and J by 2 bases, with 7 bases between the two germline ends. Germline CDR1 SEHNR, CDR2 FQNEAQ (reference sequence). Here the CDR3 DNA reads TGTGCCAGCAGGAGGGGTAACACTGAAGCTTTCTTT. Amino acid sequence: CASRRGNTEAFF.

The chain employs TRBV5-1 and TRBJ1-1, with TRBD1 matching 8 bases. Looked up from germline, CDR1 is SGHRS and CDR2 is YFSETQ. The V gene end was trimmed by 1 base and the J gene end by 4 bases; junction bases not matched to a gene: 12. The CDR3 spans 17 residues. CDR3 nucleotides: TGCGCCAGCAGCTTGACCGGACAGGGCAAGGTGAGCACTGAAGCTTTCTTT. Translating gives CASSLTGQGKVSTEAFF.

This chain joins TRBV5-1 and TRBJ2-7; 8 bases match TRBD1. The CDR3 spans 14 residues. V lost 4 bases to trimming and J lost 2 bases; unmatched junction nucleotides: 5. Germline V gives CDR1 SGHRS, CDR2 YFSETQ. The CDR3 protein is CASSLTGDAYEQYF. The CDR3 coding sequence is TGCGCCAGCAGCCTGACAGGGGACGCCTACGAGCAGTACTTC.

This rearrangement joins TRBV11-2 to TRBJ1-1, with 8 bases matching TRBD1. V lost 1 base and J lost 10; bases outside the gene matches: 5. This CDR3 is built from 13 residues. Germline lookup yields CDR1 SGHAT and CDR2 FQNNGV. The CDR3 reads CASSLGDRSRAFF. The CDR3 coding sequence is TGTGCCAGCAGCTTAGGGGACAGGTCCCGAGCTTTCTTT.

This chain uses TRBV10-1 with TRBJ2-7; D is unresolved. This CDR3 has 15 residues. Per germline, CDR1 WNHNN and CDR2 SYGVQD (reference sequence). V dropped 3 bases and J dropped 3 bases, with 15 bases sitting between them. Written as DNA, the CDR3 is TGCGCCAGCAGTGATTATGGCCCAGAGAACTACGAGCAGTACTTC. Protein product: CASSDYGPENYEQYF.

CDR3 nucleotide sequence: TGTGCCAGCAGCTTAGAATGGACAGACGGCCATGAGCAGTTCTTC. Amino acid sequence: CASSLEWTDGHEQFF. The chain links TRBV11-2 to TRBJ2-1; TRBD1 might be the D (6 bases). V was pared by 0 bases and J by 8 bases, with 14 bases between. The CDR3 runs 15 residues. Germline V gives CDR1 SGHAT, CDR2 FQNNGV.

The rearrangement links TRBV12-5 to TRBJ1-2; the match to TRBD1 covers 9 bases. Trimming removed 7 bases from V and 3 bases from J; junction bases left unmatched: 12. This CDR3 spans 16 amino acids. Germline-derived CDR1 and CDR2 are LGHNT and FRNRAP. The CDR3 DNA is TGTGCTAGTGTTAGACAGGGGGACATTCTATACTATGGCTACACCTTC. Its protein product is CASVRQGDILYYGYTF.